The subject of this entry is one T cell receptor beta chain. Its antigen is as yet unknown. Scientists amplified the TCR beta CDR3 regions from RNA transcripts. A first-round RT-PCR used HTBI primers, followed by a second-round multiplex PCR. A single record per CDR3 protein comes from TCRdb applying MiXCR to the multiplex PCR reads. The sample shows about 600,000 distinct CDR3 sequences, under 40% of them seen only once. This sample was included in a study of Graves' ophthalmopathy and Graves' hyperthyroidism. Certain patients were not enrolled. These were patients with other autoimmune diseases, uncontrolled infections, pregnancy or lactation. Overall study findings and caveats: As the model predicted ophthalmopathy progression, it achieved a sensitivity of less than 71% and a specificity of roughly 72%.

The specimen sequenced was peripheral blood or thyroid tissue (not recorded which). This sequence originates from an adult man with Graves' hyperthyroidism.

CDR3 in DNA: TGCAGCGTTGTTTCGGGACAGGGGGCCGGGGCCAACGTCCTGACTTTC. Amino acid sequence: CSVVSGQGAGANVLTF. The chain employs TRBV29-1 and TRBJ2-6; TRBD1 matches 12 bases. V gave up 4 bases and J gave up 4 bases; unmatched junction bases: 5. This CDR3 comprises 16 residues. From germline, CDR1 is SQVTM and CDR2 ANQGSEA.